This TCR beta chain is drawn from a study of a mutant IDH1 vaccine in newly diagnosed glioma. The overall study: Patients began vaccination 4-6 weeks after radiotherapy alone, or with temozolomide cycles. There were approximately 60% males and roughly 38% females among treated patients, whose mean age was about 38 years.

Time point meaning: week 47, end of study. Doses of 300 ug of mutant IDH1 20-mer peptide were given with topical imiquimod. To note about this clone: Its antigen is not known.

Method: immunoSEQ multiplex PCR; TCRdb's copy keeps in-frame clones and lacks some. The sample includes about 94,000 clones, roughly 86% of them seen just once. This CDR3 has 12 residues. CDR1 MNHEY and CDR2 SVGAGI come from the germline V gene. This TCR was recovered from a woman in her 50s with glioma. Sequencing was performed on PBMCs, taken from a glioma patient whose treatment included an IDH1 peptide vaccine. V usage is TRBV6-5 and J usage is TRBJ2-5; D is possibly TRBD1 or TRBD2 (6 bases each). Gene TRBJ2-7 matches the end of the DNA better, so the J call may be wrong. The CDR3 region has the DNA TGTGCCAGCAAGGGGGGACCCTACGAGCAGTACTTC. This translates into CASKGGPYEQYF.